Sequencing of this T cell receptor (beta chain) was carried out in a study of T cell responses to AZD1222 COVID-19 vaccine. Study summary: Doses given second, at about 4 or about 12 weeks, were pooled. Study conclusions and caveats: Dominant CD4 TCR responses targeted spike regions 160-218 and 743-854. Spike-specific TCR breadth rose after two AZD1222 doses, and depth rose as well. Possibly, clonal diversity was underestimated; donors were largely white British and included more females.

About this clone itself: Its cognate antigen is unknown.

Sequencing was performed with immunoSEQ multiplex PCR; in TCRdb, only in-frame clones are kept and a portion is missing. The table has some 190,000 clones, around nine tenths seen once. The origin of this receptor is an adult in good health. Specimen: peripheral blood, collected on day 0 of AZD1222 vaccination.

The CDR3 DNA reads as TGTGCCAGCAGTGACAGGGTTCATGGCTACACCTTC. Translation: CASSDRVHGYTF. The J gene is TRBJ1-2, the V gene TRBV6-1, with D possibly TRBD1 on 5 matching bases. Trimming removed 3 bases from V and 6 bases from J, with 8 bases in between. Germline V gives CDR1 MNHNS, CDR2 SASEGT. The CDR3 runs 12 residues.